The TCR beta chain under discussion was sequenced for a study of spatial heterogeneity in lung cancer (dated by TCRdb to between 2018 and 2020). Background for the entire study: Beta-chain transcripts were consistently detected in greater numbers than alpha-chain transcripts, which likely reflected higher beta-chain transcript abundance. In tumor regions, TCR transcript counts showed a strong correlation with a T cell transcriptional module score from matched bulk RNA-seq. In the raw uncorrected reads, each unique combination of TCR and UMI appeared on average more than ten times. In non-small cell lung cancer, the study made a quantitative comparison of TCR alpha and beta repertoires among multiple tumor regions, matched nontumor lung and blood. Nonsynonymous mutation counts, determined by whole-exome sequencing of tumor tissue, were related to features of the TCR repertoire. At surgery, over 200 tumor regions, 61 to 75 matched nontumor lung samples and 56 PBMC samples were TCR-sequenced for both alpha and beta chains.

What the research found in general, with its limitations: The tumor nonsynonymous mutation count correlated with the number of expanded alpha and beta TCRs within the tumor. TCR-seq coverage of tumor T cells was estimated to be only about 7% for alpha chains and 13% for beta chains. Counts of ubiquitous and regional expanded TCRs were found to correlate with counts of ubiquitous and regional nonsynonymous mutations, respectively. Confirming at a functional level the hypothesis that regional TCRs recognize regional mutations was considered to require additional single-cell paired TCR alpha and beta sequencing.

This clonotype is assessed as medium-sized (0.01 to 0.1%). Its binding antigen is unknown. Base quality data are lacking; no much larger clone is found one base away. The time point label for this specimen denotes: sample taken at primary tumor resection. Samples were obtained from over 70 patients with early-stage, untreated non-small cell lung cancer from the lung TRACERx cohort. TCR sequencing used whole RNA extracted from tumor and nontumor lung tissue, or from cryopreserved PBMC samples, without cell sorting. Patients were selected for TCR sequencing only if sufficient RNA was available from at least two tumor regions. A lung pathologist reviewed the tumor and adjacent nontumor lung specimens before the specimens were selected. Libraries were built with 5' RACE. Sequencer: NextSeq 500. The TCR library protocol attached a unique molecular identifier to each TCR cDNA molecule to allow correction of PCR and sequencing errors. The original methods were these. TCR identification, UMI-based error correction and CDR3 extraction were all carried out with Decombinator tools. TCRs above a frequency of 2 per 1,000, corresponding to the top 1% of the tumor frequency distribution, were defined as expanded. Expanded tumor TCRs were classed as regional if statistically deemed absent (corrected P<0.05) from at least one tumor region, otherwise ubiquitous. Rényi diversity was computed with the R vegan package after subsampling each repertoire 100 times to 5,000 TCRs. CDR3 similarity networks were built from amino acid triplet string-kernel similarity, connecting CDR3s with pairwise similarity above 0.82. In TCRdb, the public reads were trimmed at Q25 with fastp and aligned with MiXCR, with productive beta chains retained. Every entry covers one CDR3 protein and lists the most common genes and DNA from its rows. The V and J calls shown here were made by TCRdb, not taken from the authors' results. Recorded for this sample are fewer than 8,500 distinct CDR3 sequences; almost 8.5% of them occurred a single time. The top ten constitute approximately 4.4% of the sample.

The clonotype was recovered from a male donor with early-stage non-small cell lung cancer. Material: lung tumor tissue, obtained at surgery.

The DNA sequence is TGTGCCAGCAGTTCCCTTGATAACGGGCCAAATGAGCAGTTCTTC. Protein translation: CASSSLDNGPNEQFF. The rearrangement joined TRBV6-5 to TRBJ2-1; too little of a D gene remains to name it. V is shortened by 4 bases, J by 7 bases, and the region joining them spans 17 bases. The CDR3 covers 15 residues, taking in both the cysteine and the phenylalanine. This entry keeps only the CDR3 DNA: 45 bases, framed from base 1. The germline V gene gives CDR1 as MNHEY and CDR2 as SVGAGI.